A selection of T cell receptor beta chains follows, all from one sample in a study of T cells in Graves' hyperthyroidism and ophthalmopathy. TCRdb fed the multiplex PCR reads into MiXCR, producing one record per CDR3 protein. Altogether hundreds of thousands of distinct CDR3 sequences are present, 35% to 55% being singletons, with the ten largest covering roughly 8.2%. Sequencing input: peripheral blood or thyroid tissue (not recorded which). Receptors originate from a woman aged 18-29 years with Graves' hyperthyroidism. Each CDR3 is given with its conserved first and last residue. The order of the fields is CDR3 DNA, CDR3 protein, J gene, clone size, D gene, V gene. The D gene is left open where the match is weak. Clone size, where shown, is once, few, many, or a class for clones that have expanded.

DNA: TGTGCCAGCAGCTTAGGGGCTCGGGGTGGCAATCAGCCCCAGCATTTT
CDR3: CASSLGARGGNQPQHF
J: TRBJ1-5
size: NA
D: NA
V: TRBV7-2

DNA: TGTGCCAGCAATGGCAGGGGTCCTTCACCCCTCCACTTT
CDR3: CASNGRGPSPLHF
J: TRBJ1-6
size: many
D: NA
V: TRBV2

DNA: TGTGCCATCAGTGAGCAGGGGGCGCGTGGCTACACCTTC
CDR3: CAISEQGARGYTF
J: TRBJ1-2
size: many
D: TRBD1
V: TRBV10-3

DNA: TGTGCCTGGAGCGCAAGCAGGGGGCTACCCCTCCACTTT
CDR3: CAWSASRGLPLHF
J: TRBJ1-6
size: NA
D: TRBD1
V: TRBV7-3

DNA: TGTGCCAGCAGATACCGGGACAAACAAGAGACCCAGTACTTC
CDR3: CASRYRDKQETQYF
J: TRBJ2-5
size: many
D: NA
V: TRBV7-9

DNA: TGTGCCAGCAGCTTAATGACAGGGCTGTCTACTCGGGGCTACACCTTC
CDR3: CASSLMTGLSTRGYTF
J: TRBJ1-2
size: few
D: TRBD1
V: TRBV7-9

DNA: TGTGCCACCTCCAAGAAGCGGGAGACCCAGTACTTC
CDR3: CATSKKRETQYF
J: TRBJ2-5
size: NA
D: NA
V: TRBV10-3

DNA: TGTGCCAGTAGTAGCGAACTAGCGGTTACCTACGAGCAGTACTTC
CDR3: CASSSELAVTYEQYF
J: TRBJ2-7
size: NA
D: TRBD2
V: TRBV19

DNA: TGTGCCAGCCTCCTAGGCGGACTAAATGAAAAACTGTTTTTT
CDR3: CASLLGGLNEKLFF
J: TRBJ1-4
size: NA
D: NA
V: TRBV7-9

DNA: TGTGCCAGCAGCTTAGGACCGGGACAGGGCTTC
CDR3: CASSLGPGQGF
J: TRBJ2-5
size: NA
D: TRBD1
V: TRBV7-8

DNA: TGTGCCAGCACCTCGTCGAACGGCGGACGGGGCAATCAGCCCCAGCATTTT
CDR3: CASTSSNGGRGNQPQHF
J: TRBJ1-5
size: few
D: NA
V: TRBV12-3/TRBV12-4

DNA: TGTGCCATCCGCCGCAGTTCCTATGGCTACACCTTC
CDR3: CAIRRSSYGYTF
J: TRBJ1-2
size: NA
D: NA
V: TRBV2

DNA: TGTGCCAGCAGTCCCCTAGCTAGCGGGAGGACCGGGGAGCTGTTTTTT
CDR3: CASSPLASGRTGELFF
J: TRBJ2-2
size: NA
D: TRBD2
V: TRBV6-4

DNA: TGTGCCAGCAGTTGGGGACTAGGAGCAGATACGCAGTATTTT
CDR3: CASSWGLGADTQYF
J: TRBJ2-3
size: NA
D: TRBD2
V: TRBV7-2

DNA: TGTGCCAGCGCGGCGGGCAATCAGCCCCAGCATTTT
CDR3: CASAAGNQPQHF
J: TRBJ1-5
size: NA
D: NA
V: TRBV10-3

DNA: TGTGCCAGCAGTCAACACGGACAGGCCTCCTACGAGCAGTACTTC
CDR3: CASSQHGQASYEQYF
J: TRBJ2-7
size: few
D: TRBD1
V: TRBV12-3/TRBV12-4

DNA: TGTGCCAGCAGCCGAGAAAGTTGGGAGACCCAGTACTTC
CDR3: CASSRESWETQYF
J: TRBJ2-5
size: NA
D: NA
V: TRBV7-2

DNA: TGTGCCACCAGCAGAGATGGAGGGCGGGCAGGGAAGCATAGCACAGATACGCAGTATTTT
CDR3: CATSRDGGRAGKHSTDTQYF
J: TRBJ2-3
size: NA
D: NA
V: TRBV15

DNA: TGTGCCAGTAGTACGACAGGGGCGAGCTATGGCTACACCTTC
CDR3: CASSTTGASYGYTF
J: TRBJ1-2
size: many
D: TRBD1
V: TRBV19

DNA: TGTGCCACCAGTGAAAGGGTGACAGTGAACACCGGGGAGCTGTTTTTT
CDR3: CATSERVTVNTGELFF
J: TRBJ2-2
size: NA
D: NA
V: TRBV24-1

DNA: TGTGCCACCAGTGATTCCGGGACAGGGGACGGCTACACCTTC
CDR3: CATSDSGTGDGYTF
J: TRBJ1-2
size: many
D: TRBD1
V: TRBV24-1

DNA: TGTGCCAGTAGTATAGAGGGGCCGATCCTTCAGCCCCAGCATTTT
CDR3: CASSIEGPILQPQHF
J: TRBJ1-5
size: once
D: NA
V: TRBV19

DNA: TGTGCCAGCAGTGAGGTCAGGTCCCTTCTAGAGACCCAGTACTTC
CDR3: CASSEVRSLLETQYF
J: TRBJ2-5
size: few
D: NA
V: TRBV2

DNA: TGTGCCAGCAGTGACAGGCAGGGGCTGTTTTTT
CDR3: CASSDRQGLFF
J: TRBJ2-2
size: few
D: NA
V: TRBV7-9

DNA: TGTGCCAGCAGTGAATCTTTTCAGGCCTATGGCTACACCTTC
CDR3: CASSESFQAYGYTF
J: TRBJ1-2
size: few
D: NA
V: TRBV25-1

DNA: TGTGCCATCAGTGACAGCTCCACCGGGGAGCTGTTTTTT
CDR3: CAISDSSTGELFF
J: TRBJ2-2
size: few
D: NA
V: TRBV10-3

DNA: TGTGCCAGCAGTTCCCTAGGGGCCCAACAGACCCAGTACTTC
CDR3: CASSSLGAQQTQYF
J: TRBJ2-5
size: NA
D: NA
V: TRBV12-5

DNA: TGTGCCAGCAGCCAAGACTTCGTGGGTACGCAGTATTTT
CDR3: CASSQDFVGTQYF
J: TRBJ2-3
size: once
D: NA
V: TRBV7-9

DNA: TGCGCCAGCAGCCAAGATAGGGGGGAGTATGAGACCCAGTACTTC
CDR3: CASSQDRGEYETQYF
J: TRBJ2-5
size: NA
D: NA
V: TRBV7-2

DNA: TGTGCCAAGGCCGGTTCGGCCTATGGCTACACCTTC
CDR3: CAKAGSAYGYTF
J: TRBJ1-2
size: NA
D: NA
V: TRBV2

DNA: TGTGCCAGCAGCCCCCAGGGGTCGAGCGGGACCTACGAGCAGTACTTC
CDR3: CASSPQGSSGTYEQYF
J: TRBJ2-7
size: few
D: NA
V: TRBV7-9

DNA: TGCAGTGCGAGGACAGCCATGAACACTGAAGCTTCCTTT
CDR3: CSARTAMNTEASF
J: TRBJ1-1
size: NA
D: NA
V: TRBV20-1

DNA: TGTGCCAGCTTCAACACAGGGGCTGAAAAACTGTTTTTT
CDR3: CASFNTGAEKLFF
J: TRBJ1-4
size: NA
D: TRBD1
V: TRBV25-1

DNA: TGTGCCAGTAGGTGGGGGAGCGGAGCGGGCTACGAGCAGTACTTC
CDR3: CASRWGSGAGYEQYF
J: TRBJ2-7
size: NA
D: NA
V: TRBV19

DNA: TGTGCCAGCTCAACAGGGGGCATGGAGACCCAGTACTTC
CDR3: CASSTGGMETQYF
J: TRBJ2-5
size: many
D: TRBD1
V: TRBV11-2

DNA: TGTGCCAGCAGAGTACAGGCAAATAGCAATCAGCCCCAGCATTTT
CDR3: CASRVQANSNQPQHF
J: TRBJ1-5
size: NA
D: NA
V: TRBV7-2

DNA: TGCAGTGCTAGGGGGGTTGCGGGGCGAGGATCACCCCTCCACTTT
CDR3: CSARGVAGRGSPLHF
J: TRBJ1-6
size: NA
D: NA
V: TRBV20-1

DNA: TGTGCCATCAGGGGACTAGCGGGAGTTGTCGAGACCCAGTACTTC
CDR3: CAIRGLAGVVETQYF
J: TRBJ2-5
size: NA
D: TRBD2
V: TRBV10-3

DNA: TGTGCCACCAGTGATTTGGGTTCTAATGAGCAGTTCTTC
CDR3: CATSDLGSNEQFF
J: TRBJ2-1
size: NA
D: NA
V: TRBV24-1

DNA: TGTGCCAGCAGCTTGGACGGGACACGTACCTCCTACGAGCAGTACTTC
CDR3: CASSLDGTRTSYEQYF
J: TRBJ2-7
size: NA
D: NA
V: TRBV7-2

DNA: TGTGCCATCAGTGAGGGACTAGCGGAATACGAGCAGTACTTC
CDR3: CAISEGLAEYEQYF
J: TRBJ2-7
size: many
D: TRBD2
V: TRBV10-3

DNA: TGTGCCACCAGTGATTCGGTCAGGGCGAACACCGGGGAGCTGTTTTTT
CDR3: CATSDSVRANTGELFF
J: TRBJ2-2
size: many
D: NA
V: TRBV24-1

DNA: TGTGCCAGCAGTGATGTGACAGAGGCTGGAAACACCATATATTTT
CDR3: CASSDVTEAGNTIYF
J: TRBJ1-3
size: few
D: NA
V: TRBV10-3